The source of this T cell receptor (beta chain) is a study of technical replicates of blood from four donors. The protocol was immunoSEQ multiplex PCR, while the TCRdb copy is restricted to in-frame clones and leaves out a portion. The sample has roughly 76,000 clones, 94% seen once. The origin of this receptor is a human donor in good health. Sequencing was done on a sample of T cells isolated from PBMCs.

The CDR3, as DNA: TGTGCCACCAGCAGAGAAGGAAGCGGGAGCGGCTACACCTTC. It yields the protein CATSREGSGSGYTF. The chain joins TRBV15 to TRBJ1-2; no firm D call. This CDR3 has 14 residues. Germline V gene data show CDR1 as LNHNV and CDR2 as YYDKDF (reference sequence). V lost 0 bases and J 8 bases, leaving 13 bases between the germline ends.